This record covers a single T cell receptor (beta chain). No antigen is known for it. Other nucleotide sequences from this sample produce the same CDR3. These data belong to a study of OX40 agonist ivuxolimab in advanced cancers. Study background: Prior therapy, whether anti-PD-1, anti-PD-L1 or anti-CTLA-4, was allowed, and about 40% had some. Points from the study as a whole: CD4+ and CD8+ T cells in blood underwent clonal expansion by week 6 at 0.1 to 3.0 mg/kg. There were, on average, more expanded clones in CD8+ T cells than in CD4+.

Patients were ineligible given autoimmune disease history or systemic immunosuppression. TCRdb keeps only in-frame clones here, not all; method: immunoSEQ multiplex PCR. There are 50,000 to 75,000 clones in the sample; over 70% occur only once, and more than 0.35% lies in the top ten. This CDR3 contains 14 residues. Trimming pared 2 bases from V and 2 bases from J, leaving 9 bases between. This TCR was sampled from an adult with an advanced solid tumor such as melanoma, head and neck, liver or kidney cancer. This chain connects TRBV23-1 to TRBJ1-1, with a tentative D call TRBD1 (5 bases). TRBV23-1 is an open reading frame, and its role is uncertain. The sample consisted of CD4+ or CD8+ T cells sorted from blood, taken in a trial of the OX40 agonist ivuxolimab. CDR3 sequence: CASSQIRDNTEAFF. CDR3 bases: TGCGCCAGCAGTCAAATCCGGGACAACACTGAAGCTTTCTTT.